This T cell receptor (beta chain) was captured in a study of blood T cell repertoires in COVID-19. The method was immunoSEQ multiplex PCR; TCRdb's version includes in-frame clones alone and lacks a portion of them. The sample contains some 340,000 clones, 80% to 85% of which appear only once. V lost 0 bases, J lost 10 bases, and 13 bases stayed unmatched. The CDR3 is 17 amino acids. CDR1 is SGDLS, CDR2 YYNGEE, per germline. Sequences were obtained from PBMCs or T cells enriched from blood (not recorded which). The receptor comes from a woman aged 50 to 60 who had recovered from COVID-19. The chain links TRBV9 to TRBJ2-1; 10 bases match TRBD2. The CDR3 DNA follows: TGTGCCAGCAGCGTAGCCGACTTCCCGGGACTAGCGATCGAGCAGTTCTTC. Its translation is CASSVADFPGLAIEQFF.